A selection of T cell receptor beta chains follows, all from one sample in a study of T cell changes during pregnancy in multiple sclerosis. The method was immunoSEQ multiplex PCR; TCRdb's version includes in-frame clones alone and lacks a portion of them. In the table there are roughly 38,000 clones, 75% to 95% of which are singletons. The input for sequencing was CD4+ T cells from peripheral blood mononuclear cells, taken after pregnancy. These receptors were collected from a female donor in good health, enrolled as a control in a pregnancy study. Each CDR3 is given with its conserved first and last residue. D genes are given only for firm matches. Part of the rows lack a size; the others show once, few, many or a class for expanded clones.

abundance	d_gene	j_gene	v_gene	CDR3nt	CDR3aa
-	TRBD1	TRBJ2-1	TRBV7-3	TGTGCCAGCAGCCTCAGACCCTTAGGTAGGGGGCAGGATGAGCAGTTCTTC	CASSLRPLGRGQDEQFF
once	TRBD1	TRBJ1-2	TRBV28	TGTGCCAGCAGGGAGGGGGCGTTGGGCTACACCTTC	CASREGALGYTF
-	-	TRBJ2-7	TRBV25-1	TGTGCCAGCAGTGGACAGGCCGCCTACGAGCAGTACTTC	CASSGQAAYEQYF
-	-	TRBJ2-1	TRBV9	TGTGCCAGCAGCGTTGGACTTCTGGACAATGAGCAGTTCTTC	CASSVGLLDNEQFF
-	-	TRBJ1-4	TRBV28	TGTGCCAGCAGGATGGGGACGGGAGGAAAACTGTTTTTT	CASRMGTGGKLFF
-	-	TRBJ2-1	TRBV28	TGTGCCAGCAGCGCTCCATTAGGACATTACAATGAGCAGTTCTTC	CASSAPLGHYNEQFF
-	-	TRBJ1-1	TRBV2	TGTGCCAGCAGCCGCAGCGAGAGGGTAGAAGCTTTCTTT	CASSRSERVEAFF
few	TRBD1	TRBJ1-6	TRBV27	TGTGCCAGCAGTTTAAGGACAGGGAATTCACCCCTCCACTTT	CASSLRTGNSPLHF
-	TRBD1	TRBJ2-7	TRBV19	TGTGCCAGTCAGAGGGGGCGCGATAGCGAGCAGTACTTC	CASQRGRDSEQYF
-	-	TRBJ2-7	TRBV11-2	TGTGCCAGCAGCTTAGTCGGGATCTCCTACGAGCAGTACTTC	CASSLVGISYEQYF
-	-	TRBJ1-1	TRBV19	TGTGCCAGTAGTATCGGGGCGCCGGGGGGACGGACTGAAGCTTTCTTT	CASSIGAPGGRTEAFF
few	-	TRBJ2-2	TRBV5-4	TGTGCCAGCAGCCCCCGGACTGGAACCGGGGAGCTGTTTTTT	CASSPRTGTGELFF
once	TRBD1	TRBJ1-4	TRBV5-4	TGTGCCAGCAGCGTATCGACAGGGAGTGAAAAACTGTTTTTT	CASSVSTGSEKLFF
-	TRBD2	TRBJ2-1	TRBV7-3	TGTGCCAGCAGCGCTAATGCGGGGACTAGTTACAATGAGCAGTTCTTC	CASSANAGTSYNEQFF
-	-	TRBJ2-3	TRBV28	TGTGCCAGCAGTTTTCCCCTGCAGGCGAGCACAGATACGCAGTATTTT	CASSFPLQASTDTQYF
-	-	TRBJ2-3	TRBV15	TGTGCCACCAGCAGAGACCCAAACACAGATACGCAGTATTTT	CATSRDPNTDTQYF